The rows below give T cell receptor beta chains drawn from one sample of a study of T cells after yellow fever vaccination. TCRdb re-analysed the 5' RACE reads in MiXCR, keeping a single row per CDR3 protein. The sample comprises approximately 170,000 distinct CDR3 sequences, around 10% of which are singletons, and 35% to 40% rests with the top ten. Here the sequenced sample was CD8+ T cells sorted from PBMCs, taken 15 days after the yellow fever booster vaccination. Receptor source: a man between 18 and 29 years old who received the YFV17D yellow fever vaccine. Each CDR3 is given with its conserved first and last residue. A D gene is named only where the DNA matches it firmly. Rows give clone size only sometimes, using once, few, many, or a class for an expanded clone.

J: TRBJ1-2; V: TRBV13; size: .; D: TRBD1; CDR3: CASSLGGRDREFFYGYTF; DNA: TGTGCCAGCAGCTTAGGGGGCCGGGACAGGGAATTTTTCTATGGCTACACCTTC
J: TRBJ2-3; V: TRBV27; size: .; D: .; CDR3: CASQFLAGATDTQYF; DNA: TGTGCCAGCCAATTTCTGGCGGGGGCGACAGATACGCAGTATTTT
J: TRBJ2-5; V: TRBV7-6; size: few; D: TRBD2; CDR3: CASSQEGVGGGETQYF; DNA: TGTGCCAGCAGCCAGGAGGGAGTTGGCGGGGGAGAGACCCAGTACTTC
J: TRBJ2-6; V: TRBV10-3; size: .; D: TRBD2; CDR3: CAIRATGGEMPSGANVLTF; DNA: TGTGCCATCAGGGCCACGGGGGGGGAAATGCCTTCTGGGGCCAACGTCCTGACTTTC
J: TRBJ1-4; V: TRBV12-3/TRBV12-4; size: few; D: .; CDR3: CASSLGVSNEKLFF; DNA: TGTGCCAGCAGTTTGGGGGTTTCGAATGAAAAACTGTTTTTT
J: TRBJ1-1; V: TRBV5-1; size: few; D: TRBD1; CDR3: CASRRFRGPNTEAFF; DNA: TGCGCCAGCAGAAGGTTCAGGGGGCCTAATACTGAAGCTTTCTTT
J: TRBJ1-1; V: TRBV12-3/TRBV12-4; size: .; D: TRBD1; CDR3: CASSLGTGVKAFF; DNA: TGTGCCAGCAGTTTAGGGACAGGGGTTAAAGCTTTCTTT
J: TRBJ2-7; V: TRBV6-2/TRBV6-3; size: .; D: .; CDR3: CASSPSLDSSYEQYF; DNA: TGTGCCAGCAGCCCTAGTCTCGATAGCTCCTACGAGCAGTACTTC
J: TRBJ1-6; V: TRBV18; size: .; D: .; CDR3: CASSPPPERPSPLHF; DNA: TGTGCCAGCTCACCACCTCCGGAGAGGCCATCACCCCTCCACTTT
J: TRBJ2-2; V: TRBV29-1; size: few; D: .; CDR3: CSVDEGRSNTGELFF; DNA: TGCAGCGTTGACGAGGGCAGATCGAACACCGGGGAGCTGTTTTTT
J: TRBJ1-2; V: TRBV11-2; size: .; D: .; CDR3: CASSLIADGYTF; DNA: TGTGCCAGCAGCTTGATAGCCGATGGCTACACCTTC
J: TRBJ2-1; V: TRBV19; size: .; D: TRBD1; CDR3: CASRFPGGREQFF; DNA: TGTGCCAGTAGATTCCCAGGGGGAAGGGAGCAGTTCTTC
J: TRBJ2-3; V: TRBV4-3; size: .; D: TRBD2; CDR3: CASSQKAGTSDNTDTQYF; DNA: TGCGCCAGCAGCCAAAAAGCCGGGACTAGCGATAACACAGATACGCAGTATTTT
J: TRBJ1-5; V: TRBV6-2/TRBV6-3; size: many; D: .; CDR3: CASSTTSGNQPQHF; DNA: TGTGCCAGCAGCACAACGTCAGGGAATCAGCCCCAGCATTTT
J: TRBJ2-1; V: TRBV7-3; size: .; D: .; CDR3: CASSLRAGEQFF; DNA: TGTGCCAGCAGCTTACGGGCAGGTGAGCAGTTCTTC
J: TRBJ2-7; V: TRBV15; size: few; D: .; CDR3: CATSRDPGGRILTYEQYF; DNA: TGTGCCACCAGCAGAGATCCGGGGGGCCGAATACTAACCTACGAGCAGTACTTC
J: TRBJ2-1; V: TRBV5-1; size: .; D: .; CDR3: CASSLAVGGWRHNEQFF; DNA: TGCGCCAGCAGCTTGGCGGTCGGCGGGTGGAGACACAATGAGCAGTTCTTC
J: TRBJ1-1; V: TRBV4-1; size: few; D: .; CDR3: CASSRGWSGGDTEAFF; DNA: TGCGCCAGCAGCCGCGGCTGGTCAGGTGGGGACACTGAAGCTTTCTTT
J: TRBJ2-7; V: TRBV4-1; size: .; D: .; CDR3: CASSQDGQTIDEQYF; DNA: TGCGCCAGCAGCCAAGATGGGCAGACAATCGACGAGCAGTACTTC
J: TRBJ2-1; V: TRBV4-1; size: many; D: TRBD1; CDR3: CASRGQESYNEQFF; DNA: TGCGCCAGCAGGGGACAGGAATCCTACAATGAGCAGTTCTTC
J: TRBJ1-6; V: TRBV7-2; size: many; D: .; CDR3: CASSLAQNSPLHF; DNA: TGTGCCAGCAGCTTAGCGCAGAATTCACCCCTCCACTTT
J: TRBJ2-1; V: TRBV10-1; size: .; D: TRBD1; CDR3: CASSDGTGSYNEQFF; DNA: TGCGCCAGCAGTGACGGGACAGGGTCCTACAATGAGCAGTTCTTC
J: TRBJ2-1; V: TRBV7-9; size: few; D: .; CDR3: CASSQHTKYNEQFF; DNA: TGTGCCAGCAGCCAACATACAAAGTACAATGAGCAGTTCTTC
J: TRBJ2-5; V: TRBV11-2; size: many; D: .; CDR3: CASSGYGDQETQYF; DNA: TGTGCCAGCAGCGGGTACGGGGACCAAGAGACCCAGTACTTC
J: TRBJ2-7; V: TRBV6-5; size: few; D: .; CDR3: CASSYGPGVGYEQYF; DNA: TGTGCCAGCAGTTACGGCCCGGGGGTGGGCTACGAGCAGTACTTC
J: TRBJ2-2; V: TRBV7-7; size: many; D: .; CDR3: CASSHRTGTGELFF; DNA: TGTGCTAGCAGCCACCGGACGGGAACCGGGGAGCTGTTTTTT
J: TRBJ2-1; V: TRBV9; size: few; D: TRBD1; CDR3: CASSVRDSFYNEQFF; DNA: TGTGCCAGCAGCGTCCGGGACAGCTTCTACAATGAGCAGTTCTTC
J: TRBJ2-5; V: TRBV29-1; size: few; D: .; CDR3: CSVDGIHGETQYF; DNA: TGCAGCGTTGATGGGATACACGGGGAGACCCAGTACTTC
J: TRBJ2-2; V: TRBV10-3; size: .; D: TRBD1; CDR3: CAIRGHTGQGVTGELFF; DNA: TGTGCCATCAGGGGACATACGGGACAGGGAGTCACCGGGGAGCTGTTTTTT
J: TRBJ1-1; V: TRBV2; size: .; D: .; CDR3: CASSGGAGTEAFF; DNA: TGTGCCAGCAGTGGGGGGGCCGGCACTGAAGCTTTCTTT
J: TRBJ1-3; V: TRBV6-5; size: few; D: .; CDR3: CASSYSGSGNTIYF; DNA: TGTGCCAGCAGTTACTCGGGCTCTGGAAACACCATATATTTT
J: TRBJ2-3; V: TRBV7-9; size: few; D: .; CDR3: CASSLFATGTDTQYF; DNA: TGTGCCAGCAGCCTGTTCGCTACAGGCACAGATACGCAGTATTTT
J: TRBJ2-2; V: TRBV10-3; size: .; D: .; CDR3: CAISFENTGELFF; DNA: TGTGCCATCTCCTTCGAGAACACCGGGGAGCTGTTTTTT
J: TRBJ2-5; V: TRBV28; size: few; D: .; CDR3: CASSLGASGETQYF; DNA: TGTGCCAGCAGTTTGGGAGCTAGTGGGGAGACCCAGTACTTC
J: TRBJ1-1; V: TRBV12-3/TRBV12-4; size: many; D: .; CDR3: CASSQGNTEAFF; DNA: TGTGCCAGCAGCCAAGGGAACACTGAAGCTTTCTTT
J: TRBJ2-2; V: TRBV6-5; size: .; D: TRBD1; CDR3: CASSYSRDRLNTGELFF; DNA: TGTGCCAGCAGTTACTCGCGGGACAGGTTGAACACCGGGGAGCTGTTTTTT
J: TRBJ1-2; V: TRBV6-4; size: many; D: TRBD1; CDR3: CASSDSPGQGAESYTF; DNA: TGTGCCAGCAGTGACTCCCCCGGGCAGGGGGCAGAGAGCTACACCTTC
J: TRBJ1-2; V: TRBV4-3; size: .; D: TRBD1; CDR3: CASSQDRGGYGYTF; DNA: TGCGCCAGCAGCCAAGACAGGGGGGGCTATGGCTACACCTTC
J: TRBJ2-3; V: TRBV7-2; size: .; D: TRBD1; CDR3: CASSTSTGASTDTQYF; DNA: TGTGCCAGCAGCACTTCGACAGGGGCTAGCACAGATACGCAGTATTTT
J: TRBJ2-5; V: TRBV19; size: few; D: TRBD2; CDR3: CASSMTSGGLIQETQYF; DNA: TGTGCCAGTAGTATGACTAGCGGGGGGCTGATTCAAGAGACCCAGTACTTC
J: TRBJ2-7; V: TRBV10-3; size: .; D: TRBD1; CDR3: CAIGPTGSGGEQYF; DNA: TGTGCCATCGGGCCGACAGGGTCCGGAGGCGAGCAGTACTTC
J: TRBJ2-5; V: TRBV27; size: few; D: .; CDR3: CASGLGTQYF; DNA: TGTGCCAGCGGGTTAGGGACCCAGTACTTC
J: TRBJ2-1; V: TRBV5-1; size: .; D: TRBD2; CDR3: CASSPGTSGGTEQFF; DNA: TGCGCCAGCAGCCCCGGGACTAGCGGGGGAACTGAGCAGTTCTTC
J: TRBJ1-2; V: TRBV4-1; size: few; D: TRBD1; CDR3: CASSQATRTGPYYGYTF; DNA: TGCGCCAGCAGCCAAGCCACGAGGACAGGCCCTTACTATGGCTACACCTTC
J: TRBJ2-7; V: TRBV6-1; size: .; D: TRBD1; CDR3: CASNPTGASSYEQYF; DNA: TGTGCCAGCAATCCTACAGGGGCCAGCTCCTACGAGCAGTACTTC
J: TRBJ1-3; V: TRBV18; size: few; D: .; CDR3: CASSPGTQGNTIYF; DNA: TGTGCCAGCTCACCCGGGACGCAAGGAAACACCATATATTTT
J: TRBJ2-4; V: TRBV27; size: .; D: .; CDR3: CASSLVAYSKNIQYF; DNA: TGTGCCAGCAGTTTAGTGGCGTACTCCAAAAACATTCAGTACTTC
J: TRBJ2-1; V: TRBV5-1; size: many; D: .; CDR3: CASSLDTGIDEQFF; DNA: TGCGCCAGCAGCTTGGATACCGGGATCGATGAGCAGTTCTTC
J: TRBJ1-1; V: TRBV5-6; size: few; D: .; CDR3: CASTAGGYTEAFF; DNA: TGTGCCAGCACCGCGGGAGGGTACACTGAAGCTTTCTTT
J: TRBJ2-7; V: TRBV6-2/TRBV6-3; size: .; D: .; CDR3: CASSYSGNSYEQYF; DNA: TGTGCCAGCAGTTATTCGGGTAACTCCTACGAGCAGTACTTC
J: TRBJ2-1; V: TRBV4-3; size: .; D: .; CDR3: CASSHDPYNEQFF; DNA: TGCGCCAGCAGCCACGACCCGTACAATGAGCAGTTCTTC
J: TRBJ1-1; V: TRBV6-2/TRBV6-3; size: few; D: TRBD1; CDR3: CASSPGGQGALNTEAFF; DNA: TGTGCCAGCAGTCCCGGGGGACAGGGGGCCTTGAACACTGAAGCTTTCTTT
J: TRBJ1-2; V: TRBV5-1; size: .; D: .; CDR3: CASSLTRIYGYTF; DNA: TGCGCCAGCAGCTTGACCCGGATCTATGGCTACACCTTC
J: TRBJ2-5; V: TRBV11-2; size: few; D: .; CDR3: CASSTLARREETQYF; DNA: TGTGCCAGCAGCACCTTAGCGAGGAGGGAAGAGACCCAGTACTTC
J: TRBJ2-7; V: TRBV20-1; size: .; D: TRBD2; CDR3: CSARDRASGYEQYF; DNA: TGCAGTGCTAGAGATCGCGCTAGCGGCTACGAGCAGTACTTC
J: TRBJ1-1; V: TRBV7-6; size: few; D: TRBD1; CDR3: CASSLQGAGRNTEAFF; DNA: TGTGCCAGCAGCTTGCAGGGGGCGGGGCGGAACACTGAAGCTTTCTTT
J: TRBJ2-3; V: TRBV5-1; size: few; D: TRBD2; CDR3: CASSLFGGFTDTQYF; DNA: TGCGCCAGCAGCTTGTTCGGGGGGTTCACAGATACGCAGTATTTT
J: TRBJ2-3; V: TRBV11-2; size: few; D: TRBD2; CDR3: CASSSGTSGRVIRF; DNA: TGTGCCAGCAGCTCAGGGACTAGCGGGAGGGTAATCAGATTT
J: TRBJ2-7; V: TRBV5-1; size: many; D: TRBD1; CDR3: CASSWDSYEQYF; DNA: TGTGCCAGCAGCTGGGACAGCTACGAGCAGTACTTC
J: TRBJ2-3; V: TRBV12-3/TRBV12-4; size: .; D: .; CDR3: CASSLPLIWGTDTQYF; DNA: TGTGCCAGCAGTTTACCCCTGATATGGGGCACAGATACGCAGTATTTT